The clone carrying this TCR beta chain was detected many times. These data come from a study of T cells in Graves' hyperthyroidism and ophthalmopathy. Amplified regions were TCR beta CDR3 sequences from RNA transcripts. The HTBI primer set served for first-round RT-PCR of the TCR CDR3. TCRdb re-called the multiplex PCR reads through MiXCR, storing one row per CDR3 protein. The data contain around 300,000 distinct CDR3 sequences, about an eighth of them singletons. The CDR3 runs to 13 residues. V lost 3 bases, J lost 7 bases, and 11 bases lay in between. Germline assignment: CDR1 KGHDR and CDR2 SFDVKD. Sequencing used blood. The clonotype originates from a woman in her thirties or forties with Graves' hyperthyroidism. This chain links TRBV24-1 with TRBJ1-1; D is uncertain. CDR3: CATSDPVFGEAFF. The CDR3, as DNA: TGTGCCACCAGTGATCCCGTATTCGGTGAAGCTTTCTTT.